The 5 T cell receptor beta chains below all came from one sample that was sequenced in a study of shared clonotypes between healthy human individuals. Sequenced by immunoSEQ multiplex PCR; TCRdb stores in-frame clones only, minus some. This table has more than 400,000 clones, around 96% appearing once. The material sequenced was naive CD4+ T cells sorted from blood. Specified subset: CD45RA+ positively selected. These receptors originate from a woman aged 25-40 years in good health.

The V call is TRBV2, the J call TRBJ1-1, with D uncertain. CDR3 length: 11 amino acids. Trimming removed 10 bases at V and 4 bases at J, with 10 bases between. CDR1 is SNHLY, CDR2 FYNNEI, per germline. CDR3 protein: CANNLATEAFF. The CDR3 region has the DNA TGTGCCAATAATTTAGCCACTGAAGCTTTCTTT.

The J gene is TRBJ2-5, the V gene TRBV6-5; D possibly corresponds to TRBD2 (5 bases). The CDR3 spans 15 residues. Looked up from germline, CDR1 is MNHEY and CDR2 is SVGAGI. V was clipped by 5 bases and J by 1 base, with 14 bases between them. CDR3 sequence (DNA): TGTGCCAGCAGTACCGCGGGTACAGTCCAAGAGACCCAGTACTTC. This translates into CASSTAGTVQETQYF.

The chain employs TRBV5-1 and TRBJ1-1; a possible D gene is TRBD1 (5 bases). Germline V gene data show CDR1 as SGHRS and CDR2 as YFSETQ. Between the trimmed V and J ends, which lost 0 bases and 8 bases, there was a span of 26 bases. This CDR3 has 18 amino acids. CDR3 in DNA: TGCGCCAGCAGCTTGGGGGGGATCCAGGCGGGAGTGAGCCTAGAAGCTTTCTTT. Protein: CASSLGGIQAGVSLEAFF.

The chain couples TRBV18 to TRBJ1-2, with D uncertain. The germline V and J ends were trimmed by 2 bases and 3 bases, with 7 bases remaining between them. Germline V CDR1 and CDR2: KGHSH, LQKENI. The CDR3 runs to 13 residues. The CDR3 region is CASSPGEDYGYTF. CDR3 coding DNA: TGTGCCAGCTCACCAGGGGAGGACTATGGCTACACCTTC.

This chain links TRBV18 with TRBJ1-5; 7 bases agree with TRBD1. This CDR3 is 14 amino acids long. CDR1 is KGHSH, CDR2 LQKENI, per germline. The V segment lost 1 base and the J segment 5 bases; nucleotides outside the gene matches: 2. CDR3 coding DNA: TGTGCCAGCTCACCACAGCAGGGGGATCAGCCCCAGCATTTT. Its protein is CASSPQQGDQPQHF.